This entry lists 6 T cell receptor beta chains sequenced from one sample in a study of cytomegalovirus exposure and HLA in healthy donors. PCR involved 60 Vbeta and 13 Jbeta primers. Assay: immunoSEQ multiplex PCR; the TCRdb copy retains only in-frame clones and omits some. In the table there are more than 60,000 clones, 70% to 85% of which are singletons. Material: PBMCs. These receptors were collected from a man between 40 and 49 years old in good health and CMV-seropositive.

In its sample, this clone was seen a few times. CDR3 sequence (DNA): TGTGCCAGCAGCCAAGGTGAGGGGAACACTGAAGCTTTCTTT. It yields the protein CASSQGEGNTEAFF. This chain connects TRBV4-2 to TRBJ1-1; no clear D gene. Trimming removed 1 base from V and 1 base from J, with 7 bases in between. Germline values: CDR1 LGHNA, CDR2 YNFKEQ. The CDR3 is 14 amino acids.

This clone occurred a few times. The chain is built from TRBV21-1 and TRBJ2-7; the DNA was not compared with TRBD2, the D call given in the table. TRBV21-1 represents a pseudogene. The CDR3 consists of 19 residues. The CDR3: CASSKKAVVWRGGINEQYF. The CDR3 DNA reads as TGTGCCAGCAGCAAAAAAGCGGTAGTGTGGCGGGGGGGAATCAACGAGCAGTACTTC.

This clone came up a few times. The J gene is TRBJ2-3, the V gene TRBV2; 12 bases map to TRBD2. In germline, CDR1 is SNHLY, CDR2 FYNNEI. V was clipped by 4 bases and J by 2 bases; unmatched bases: 10. The CDR3 loop spans 18 amino acids. The CDR3 DNA sequence: TGTGCCAGCAGTGCTCTAGCGGGGGGGGGATTGGACACAGATACGCAGTATTTT. Its translation is CASSALAGGGLDTDTQYF.

The chain links TRBV30 to TRBJ1-5, with 8 bases identical to TRBD1. This CDR3 is built from 15 residues. CDR1 is GTSNPN, CDR2 SVGIG, per germline (reference sequence). The V and J ends lost 3 bases and 4 bases, in that order; junction bases with no gene match: 8. The CDR3 region has the DNA TGTGCCTGGAGCCCTGGACAGGGAGAGAATCAGCCCCAGCATTTT. Its translation is CAWSPGQGENQPQHF.

This sequence joins TRBV5-4 and TRBJ2-7; 8 positions agree with TRBD1. The CDR3 is 13 amino acids. Unmatched junction bases numbered 4, after V lost 2 bases and J lost 6 bases. Looked up from germline, CDR1 is SGHNT and CDR2 is YYREEE (reference sequence). CDR3 residues: CASSLQGGREQYF. For the CDR3, the DNA is TGTGCCAGCAGCTTACAGGGGGGACGCGAGCAGTACTTC.

This sequence joins TRBV28 and TRBJ1-1, with TRBD1 matching 9 bases. V shed 4 bases and J 0 bases; nucleotides not matched to a gene: 6. Germline-derived CDR1 and CDR2 are MDHEN and SYDVKM. This CDR3 has 16 residues. CDR3 sequence reads: CASSSLGQGLNTEAFF. The CDR3 region has the DNA TGTGCCAGCAGTTCCTTAGGACAGGGGTTGAACACTGAAGCTTTCTTT.